These T cell receptor beta chains were read from a single sample in a study of blood T cell repertoires in COVID-19. Produced via immunoSEQ multiplex PCR; TCRdb's table is partial and in-frame only. This sample yields 200,000 to 250,000 clones, of which roughly 80% are seen a single time; approximately 1.3% belongs to the top ten. Sequencing was done on a sample of PBMCs or T cells enriched from blood (not recorded which). The receptors shown here come from a woman in her thirties or forties with acute COVID-19. Both conserved end residues are part of each CDR3. A D gene is named only where the DNA matches it firmly. For some rows the clone size is stated as once, few or many, or as a class when expanded; others skip it.

>.|TRBV7-2|17|TRBJ2-1|.
CASSLGTFLSSYNEQFF
TGTGCCAGCAGCTTAGGGACTTTTCTTAGCTCCTACAATGAGCAGTTCTTC
>.|TRBV9|17|TRBJ2-3|TRBD2
CASSVVGSGRAEDTQYF
TGTGCCAGCAGCGTAGTTGGTAGCGGGAGGGCGGAAGATACGCAGTATTTT
>.|TRBV18|14|TRBJ2-1|.
CASSRPSSYNEQFF
TGTGCCAGCTCACGACCCAGCTCCTACAATGAGCAGTTCTTC
>.|TRBV7-9|19|TRBJ1-3|TRBD1
CASSSQGEKVKGSGNTIYF
TGTGCCAGCAGCTCCCAGGGGGAGAAAGTGAAGGGCTCTGGAAACACCATATATTTT
>few|TRBV6-2/TRBV6-3|15|TRBJ2-1|TRBD1
CASSYPGQLYNEQFF
TGTGCCAGCAGTTACCCGGGACAGCTTTACAATGAGCAGTTCTTC
>once|TRBV3-1/TRBV3-2|18|TRBJ2-5|TRBD2
CASSQGGGSGMMGETQYF
TGTGCCAGCAGCCAAGGAGGGGGTAGCGGGATGATGGGAGAGACCCAGTACTTC
>.|TRBV7-2|15|TRBJ1-6|.
CASITGSAYNSPLHF
TGTGCCAGCATCACAGGGTCAGCCTATAATTCACCCCTCCACTTT
>.|TRBV4-1|16|TRBJ2-2|TRBD2
CASSRGGGSNTGELFF
TGCGCCAGCAGCCGAGGCGGGGGTTCGAACACCGGGGAGCTGTTTTTT
>.|TRBV5-4|15|TRBJ2-1|TRBD1
CASSHGQGRNNEQFF
TGTGCCAGCAGCCACGGACAGGGCCGGAACAATGAGCAGTTCTTC
>once|TRBV7-6|12|TRBJ1-1|.
CASSPGYREAFF
TGTGCCAGCAGCCCAGGGTACCGCGAAGCTTTCTTT
>.|TRBV24-1|13|TRBJ1-5|TRBD1
CATSDRVNQPQHF
TGTGCCACCTCCGACAGGGTCAATCAGCCCCAGCATTTT
>.|TRBV10-3|13|TRBJ2-7|.
CAISGESSYEQYF
TGTGCCATCAGTGGCGAGAGCTCCTACGAGCAGTACTTC
>.|TRBV5-1|15|TRBJ2-7|.
CASSLEGSPGSRQYF
TGCGCCAGCAGCTTGGAAGGCTCCCCCGGGTCACGGCAGTACTTC
>.|TRBV30|14|TRBJ1-4|.
CAWSVPRVAEKLFF
TGTGCCTGGAGTGTACCGAGGGTGGCGGAAAAACTGTTTTTT
>.|TRBV5-1|14|TRBJ2-3|.
CASSLNLVTDTQYF
TGCGCCAGCAGCTTGAATCTAGTCACAGATACGCAGTATTTT
>once|TRBV4-1|14|TRBJ2-7|TRBD2
CASSHGRGGDEQYF
TGCGCCAGCAGCCACGGGAGGGGGGGGGACGAGCAGTACTTC
>once|TRBV21-1|14|TRBJ2-5|.
CASPPRSLWETQYF
TGTGCCAGCCCACCCCGGTCACTATGGGAGACCCAGTACTTC
>.|TRBV27|15|TRBJ2-7|TRBD1
CASSLLGQDSYEQYF
TGTGCCAGCAGTTTACTGGGACAGGATTCCTACGAGCAGTACTTC
>.|TRBV9|14|TRBJ2-2|.
CASSPLPNTGELFF
TGTGCCAGCAGCCCCCTCCCGAACACCGGGGAGCTGTTTTTT
>.|TRBV11-3|14|TRBJ2-3|.
CASSLDPYPDTQYF
TGTGCCAGCAGCTTAGATCCGTATCCAGATACGCAGTATTTT
>.|TRBV29-1|12|TRBJ2-5|.
CSVGRDGRTQYF
TGCAGCGTTGGCCGGGACGGGAGGACCCAGTACTTC
>.|TRBV4-2|15|TRBJ2-7|.
CASSQDLRGGTEQYF
TGTGCCAGCAGCCAAGATCTCCGGGGAGGTACCGAGCAGTACTTC
>.|TRBV6-4|15|TRBJ2-1|.
CASSAAAGGFNEQFF
TGTGCCAGCAGTGCCGCCGCGGGTGGATTCAATGAGCAGTTCTTC
>.|TRBV5-1|13|TRBJ1-4|.
CASSLGIEEKLFF
TGCGCCAGCAGCTTGGGAATAGAAGAAAAACTGTTTTTT
>few|TRBV10-3|17|TRBJ2-1|TRBD2
CAISESGRGARDNEQFF
TGTGCCATCAGTGAGTCTGGGCGGGGGGCGAGGGACAATGAGCAGTTCTTC
>.|TRBV30|14|TRBJ1-6|.
CAWQAGGKYSPLHF
TGTGCCTGGCAGGCTGGAGGAAAATATTCACCCCTCCACTTT
>.|TRBV2|14|TRBJ1-2|TRBD1
CASTRDGQGNGYTF
TGTGCCAGCACCCGCGATGGACAGGGGAATGGCTACACCTTC
>.|TRBV6-5|14|TRBJ2-7|.
CASRTERQSYEQYF
TGTGCCAGCAGGACAGAACGACAGAGCTACGAGCAGTACTTC
>few|TRBV7-9|16|TRBJ2-1|.
CASSLAGSHSYNEQFF
TGTGCCAGCAGCCTAGCCGGGTCCCACTCCTACAATGAGCAGTTCTTC
>once|TRBV15|17|TRBJ1-4|.
CATSSLTPNRAGEKLFF
TGTGCCACCAGCTCCCTCACTCCAAACAGGGCCGGTGAAAAACTGTTTTTT
>.|TRBV18|18|TRBJ2-1|TRBD2
CASSSLAGALAGHNEQFF
TGTGCCAGCTCCTCCCTCGCAGGGGCTCTAGCGGGGCACAATGAGCAGTTCTTC
>.|TRBV6-5|15|TRBJ2-7|.
CASSYRRGLWDEQYF
TGTGCCAGCAGTTATAGGCGGGGTCTTTGGGACGAGCAGTACTTC
>medium-sized|TRBV24-1|16|TRBJ1-2|.
CATSAPGVSSNYGYTF
TGTGCCACCAGTGCCCCCGGGGTATCCTCTAACTATGGCTACACCTTC